This T cell receptor beta chain was sequenced for a study of PD-1 blockade in classical Hodgkin lymphoma. Libraries were prepared by immunoSEQ multiplex PCR; TCRdb keeps only in-frame clonotypes and omits some of them. The sample lists approximately 25,000 clones; 65% to 85% were seen once. A word on this clone: The antigen is unknown.

Whole-study results and caveats: Undefined causes, possibly disease activity or prior therapy, underlie the repertoire differences. It was CD4+ TCR diversity, not CD8+, that rose significantly by C4D1.

Every one of the patients relapsed after autologous stem cell transplantation (brentuximab vedotin exposure was variable). Magnetic depletion of unwanted cells isolated CD4+ T cells from thawed PBMCs. Germline V gene lookup returns CDR1 MNHNY and CDR2 SVGAGI (reference sequence). This CDR3 is 14 amino acids long. Trimming shortened V by 6 bases and J by 8 bases, and 19 bases separated the two germline ends. V is TRBV6-6 and J is TRBJ1-2; D possibly corresponds to TRBD1 (6 bases). The receptor was derived from a human donor with classical Hodgkin lymphoma. The specimen comprised CD4+ T cells from blood, sampled at baseline. Written as DNA, the CDR3 is TGTGCCAGCAGGCTCACAGGGATGGTAGACGGCTACACCTTC. Translated: CASRLTGMVDGYTF.